This is a list of T cell receptor beta chains from one sample in a study of T cell responses to AZD1222 COVID-19 vaccine. Clones were read by immunoSEQ multiplex PCR, and TCRdb kept only the in-frame ones, dropping some. Seen here are roughly 43,000 clones, roughly 78% observed once, and the top ten hold about a fifth. The material sequenced was peripheral blood, taken 28 days after the second dose of the MenACWY control vaccine. The receptors were sampled from an adult who received the MenACWY meningococcal vaccine as a control. CDR3s include the opening cysteine and the closing phenylalanine or tryptophan. The order of the fields is CDR3 DNA, CDR3 protein, V gene, J gene, CDR3 length, clone size, D gene. D genes are given only for firm matches. Clone size is shown for a subset of rows, as once, few, many or a class of expanded clone.

TGTGCCACCCACAAGGGACTGGACAGGACAGGGACTGAAGCTTTCTTT	CATHKGLDRTGTEAFF	TRBV6-6	TRBJ1-1	16	-	TRBD1
TGTGCCAGTAGTACTACTACAGGAACCCTGAACACTGAAGCTTTCTTT	CASSTTTGTLNTEAFF	TRBV19	TRBJ1-1	16	-	-
TGTGCCTCTTCGGGGGGGACAGGAACTAATGAAAAACTGTTTTTT	CASSGGTGTNEKLFF	TRBV15	TRBJ1-4	15	-	TRBD1
TGTGCCAGCAGCTTAAACATGGGGCCTAAGGATGAAAAACTGTTTTTT	CASSLNMGPKDEKLFF	TRBV7-9	TRBJ1-4	16	-	-
TGTGCCAGCTCACCTGGAAGAACCCCCGGGGAGCTGTTTTTT	CASSPGRTPGELFF	TRBV18	TRBJ2-2	14	-	-
TGTGCCAGCAGCATCAGAGGGGGCACCTCTGGGGCCAACGTCCTGACTTTC	CASSIRGGTSGANVLTF	TRBV7-9	TRBJ2-6	17	-	TRBD1
TGTGCCAGCAGATTACAAAATGAGCAGTTCTTC	CASRLQNEQFF	TRBV19	TRBJ2-1	11	-	-
TGTGCCAGCAGTGAAGCCAGGGTGGCGGGCTACACCTTC	CASSEARVAGYTF	TRBV6-1	TRBJ1-2	13	-	-
TGTGCCACCAGTAGGGGGACAGGGATGGATCAGCCCCAGCATTTT	CATSRGTGMDQPQHF	TRBV15	TRBJ1-5	15	-	TRBD1
TGCGCCAGCAGCCCACGGGGGGAAGTCTACGAGCAGTACTTC	CASSPRGEVYEQYF	TRBV5-1	TRBJ2-7	14	once	TRBD2
TGTGCCAGCAGTATAAGCGGGGGGGTCAATGAGCAGTTCTTC	CASSISGGVNEQFF	TRBV3-1/TRBV3-2	TRBJ2-1	14	-	TRBD2
TGTGCCAGCAGCTTGACCCAGAACACTGAAGCTTTCTTT	CASSLTQNTEAFF	TRBV5-4	TRBJ1-1	13	-	-
TGTGCCAGCAGCGTGACAGGAGACACCGGGGAGCTGTTTTTT	CASSVTGDTGELFF	TRBV28	TRBJ2-2	14	-	-
TGCAGTGCTAGTTTTCCTTTTGGACTAGCGGTTTACAATGAGCAGTTCTTC	CSASFPFGLAVYNEQFF	TRBV20-1	TRBJ2-1	17	-	TRBD2
TGTGCCAGCAGCGTAGGCAGGGGCACCGGGGAGCTGTTTTTT	CASSVGRGTGELFF	TRBV9	TRBJ2-2	14	-	-
TGTGCCAGCAGTTTTGACAGAGCCTATAATTCACCCCTCCACTTT	CASSFDRAYNSPLHF	TRBV27	TRBJ1-6	15	few	-
TGTGCCAGCAGCCAAACAGGGGCCCAAGAGACCCAGTACTTC	CASSQTGAQETQYF	TRBV5-6	TRBJ2-5	14	-	TRBD1
TGTGCCACCAGCAGAGGTTCGGAGACCCAGTACTTC	CATSRGSETQYF	TRBV15	TRBJ2-5	12	once	-
TGTGCCAGCGCCCCCGGGACGCGCTCTCTCCAGTACTTC	CASAPGTRSLQYF	TRBV2	TRBJ2-7	13	-	-
TGTGCCAGCAGCCGAGGGACAGGGGGACGGGGGACTGAAGCTTTCTTT	CASSRGTGGRGTEAFF	TRBV3-1/TRBV3-2	TRBJ1-1	16	few	TRBD1
TGTGCCAGCAGCCTGAGGTCCGATGGAAACACCATATATTTT	CASSLRSDGNTIYF	TRBV3-1/TRBV3-2	TRBJ1-3	14	few	-
TGTGCCAGCAGGGAAGGGGGCAACATTCAGTACTTC	CASREGGNIQYF	TRBV2	TRBJ2-4	12	once	TRBD1
TGCGCCAGCAGTGAGTCGGGCGGGAAGGTGCAGTACTTC	CASSESGGKVQYF	TRBV10-1	TRBJ2-7	13	-	-
TGTGCCAGCAGCCACTACTACCAAGAGACCCAGTACTTC	CASSHYYQETQYF	TRBV3-1/TRBV3-2	TRBJ2-5	13	-	-
TGTGCCAGCAGTGGTTTTTGGCGGGAGGTTGGAAACATTCAGTACTTC	CASSGFWREVGNIQYF	TRBV6-1	TRBJ2-4	16	-	TRBD2
TGTGCCAGCAGCCTTAGCGGGGGGAGTGAAGAGACCCAGTACTTC	CASSLSGGSEETQYF	TRBV3-1/TRBV3-2	TRBJ2-5	15	-	TRBD2
TGTGCCTGGAATACCGCGGGACCAGATACGCAGTATTTT	CAWNTAGPDTQYF	TRBV30	TRBJ2-3	13	few	-
TGTGCCAGCAGCTCGGGTTTAGCGGGGGGTGCAGATACGCAGTATTTT	CASSSGLAGGADTQYF	TRBV14	TRBJ2-3	16	-	TRBD2
TGTGCCAGTAGTAATAGACAGGGGGTGACTGAAGCTTTCTTT	CASSNRQGVTEAFF	TRBV19	TRBJ1-1	14	-	TRBD1
TGTGCCAGCAGCTTACCCAGGGGCTCTGGGGCCAACGTCCTGACTTTC	CASSLPRGSGANVLTF	TRBV11-1	TRBJ2-6	16	-	-
TGCGCCAGCAGCCGGGAGAGCGGGAGTCTTATTGAGCAGTTCTTC	CASSRESGSLIEQFF	TRBV5-1	TRBJ2-1	15	many	TRBD2
TGTGCCAGCAGACCCCGGGGGGAGGGGGCTGGCTACACCTTC	CASRPRGEGAGYTF	TRBV6-1	TRBJ1-2	14	-	TRBD1
TGTGCCAGCAGTGAAGGACACCAGAACACCGGGGAGCTGTTTTTT	CASSEGHQNTGELFF	TRBV2	TRBJ2-2	15	-	-
TGTGCCAGCAGCCAACAAGCGGGAGGGCCCTACGAGCAGTACTTC	CASSQQAGGPYEQYF	TRBV3-1/TRBV3-2	TRBJ2-7	15	few	TRBD2
TGTGCCAGCAGCCTGGGACTGCGGTTACACCCTCGGGAGACCCAGTACTTC	CASSLGLRLHPRETQYF	TRBV3-1/TRBV3-2	TRBJ2-5	17	once	-
TGTGCCAGCAGCGTAGGAACAGAGTACCAAGAGACCCAGTACTTC	CASSVGTEYQETQYF	TRBV9	TRBJ2-5	15	-	-
TGTGCCAGCAGCCTAGGCTGGACGGACTATGGCTACACCTTC	CASSLGWTDYGYTF	TRBV7-2	TRBJ1-2	14	-	-
TGTGCCAGCTCACCACAGGGAATTCAAGAGACCCAGTACTTC	CASSPQGIQETQYF	TRBV18	TRBJ2-5	14	-	-
TGCAGCGTTTGGGCAGGTGCAGGTGAGCAGTTCTTC	CSVWAGAGEQFF	TRBV29-1	TRBJ2-1	12	-	-